Here is one T cell receptor beta chain with its context. The data originate from a study of blood T cell repertoires in COVID-19. Study as a whole: Some COVID-19 samples were acute and others convalescent; all came from the United States, Italy and Spain. Nucleic acid was either cDNA or gDNA, and it came from T cells, B-cell-depleted T cells, or PBMCs.

Seattle enrolled patients during active infection and tracked them longitudinally. Original data processing: Estimates of nucleated cell counts were drawn from the amplification of reference gene primers. Profiled with immunoSEQ multiplex PCR; TCRdb holds only in-frame clones, not every one. The V and J calls and clone size were taken over from that table, and D and trimming were inferred from the DNA. Here the sample spans 200,000 to 300,000 clones, roughly 79% being singletons. Germline CDR1 reads SGDLS; CDR2 reads YYNGEE. V dropped 2 bases and J dropped 6; count of bases not matched to a gene: 3. CDR3 length: 14 amino acids.

This TCR was sampled from an elderly woman with COVID-19, enrolled during active disease. The chain carries TRBV9 and TRBJ2-4; 9 nucleotides agree with TRBD2. Specimen: peripheral blood. The CDR3 nucleotides read TGTGCCAGCAGCGTCGGGACTAGCAGAAACATTCAGTACTTC. Its protein is CASSVGTSRNIQYF.